The entry that follows covers one T cell receptor (beta chain) sequence. This sample was included in a study of cytomegalovirus exposure and HLA in healthy donors. This CDR3 is built from 18 residues. The PCR had 60 Vbeta and 13 Jbeta primers. In the authors' workflow: In a later analysis, around 10 million of 75 million to 85 million unique beta chains occurred in at least two donors. The table came from immunoSEQ multiplex PCR; TCRdb's copy has only in-frame clones and leaves some out. That table gives V, J and clone size, and the DNA gave D and trimming. Among under 200,000 clones listed, over 75% were seen once.

The sample comprised PBMCs. The chain carries TRBV21-1 and TRBJ1-1; TRBD1 is the table's D call, not checked against the DNA. TRBV21-1 is noted as a pseudogene. The clonotype originates from a woman aged 50 to 65 in good health and CMV-seronegative. CDR3 DNA: TGTGCCAGCAGCAATGGCGGAATAGGGGTAAAATTGAACACTGAAGCTTTCTTT. This gives the protein CASSNGGIGVKLNTEAFF.